The 25 T cell receptor beta chains given below trace back to one sample, sequenced in a study of metastatic and nonmetastatic thyroid tumors. No treatment had been given to any patient before thyroid surgery. TCRdb re-called the PCR reads through MiXCR. The sample has about 16,000 clones, 25% to 30% seen once. Sequencing was carried out using tumor tissue. The receptors here all came from a female donor with papillary thyroid cancer or a benign thyroid nodule (not recorded which). Some clones in this sample may be carry-over from other donors' samples.

The chain joins TRBV18 to TRBJ1-5; D is unresolved. V lost 3 bases to trimming and J lost 16 bases, with 19 bases between them. The CDR3 consists of 13 residues. The germline CDR1 and CDR2 sequences are KGHSH and LQKENI. CDR3 protein: CASSPAGNQPRHF. The CDR3 bases are TGTGCCAGCTCACCGGCAGGCAATCAGCCCCGACATTTT. Combining the CDR3 with reference TRBV18 and TRBJ1-5 gives the whole variable domain NAGVMQNPRHLVRRRGQEARLRCSPMKGHSHVYWYRQLPEEGLKFMVYLQKENIIDESGMPKERFSAEFPKEGPSILRIQQVVRGDSAAYFCASSPAGNQPRHFGDGTRLSIL.

This sequence joins TRBV27 and TRBJ2-1; TRBD1 matches 8 bases. Germline values: CDR1 MNHEY, CDR2 SMNVEV (reference sequence). The CDR3 has 15 residues. Losses at the gene ends were 5 bases for V and 3 bases for J; bases not matched to a gene: 6. The CDR3 sequence: CASSAGQVGYNEQFF. Written as DNA, the CDR3 is TGTGCCAGCAGTGCGGGACAGGTGGGCTACAATGAGCAGTTCTTC.

The V and J genes are TRBV27 and TRBJ1-6; the D gene is possibly TRBD1 (5 bases). The CDR3 runs to 12 residues. Trimming cost V 4 bases and J 11 bases, with 9 bases left between them. Germline V gene data show CDR1 as MNHEY and CDR2 as SMNVEV (reference sequence). Here the CDR3 reads CASSSGPPPLHF. Here the CDR3 DNA reads TGTGCCAGCAGTTCGGGGCCGCCACCCCTCCACTTT.

This clone was seen only a few times. This chain links TRBV24-1 with TRBJ2-2, with a weak D call TRBD2 (5 bases). CDR3 length: 13 amino acids. V lost 7 bases and J lost 5, with 10 bases in between. Germline V gives CDR1 KGHDR, CDR2 SFDVKD. This chain's CDR3 is CATRGPGTGELFF. The CDR3 DNA is TGTGCCACCAGAGGACCGGGGACCGGGGAGCTGTTTTTT.

V gene TRBV9 combines with J gene TRBJ2-3; D ambiguous. The CDR3 is 15 amino acids. The V end lost 0 bases, the J end lost 2 bases, and 10 bases lay between the germline ends. Germline V gene lookup returns CDR1 SGDLS and CDR2 YYNGEE. In DNA form, the CDR3 reads TGTGCCAGCAGCGTAGATGGTGAACACACAGATACGCAGTATTTT. It codes for CASSVDGEHTDTQYF.

In its sample, this clone was seen many times. The chain couples TRBV4-1 to TRBJ1-1; D uncertain. Germline values: CDR1 MGHRA, CDR2 YSYEKL. The V end was cut by 0 bases, the J end by 6 bases, with 11 bases between. The CDR3 runs to 14 residues. The CDR3 loop is CASSQDPGSAEAFF. The CDR3 region has the DNA TGCGCCAGCAGCCAAGATCCGGGTAGCGCTGAAGCTTTCTTT.

Only a few counts were recorded for this clone. The junction departs from germline at one end; a sequencing error may be responsible. This chain uses TRBV6-1 with TRBJ1-6; D is unclear. The germline V gene encodes CDR1 MNHNS and CDR2 SASEGT. The CDR3 extends over 16 amino acids. CDR3 residues: CASSARRSSYNSPLDF. The CDR3 nucleotides read TGTGCAAGCAGTGCACGCCGGAGCTCCTATAACTCACCCCTCGACTTT.

This clone was counted many times. The chain employs TRBV5-4 and TRBJ2-1, with D hard to call. The CDR3 is 13 amino acids. The ends were cut back, 2 bases at V and 4 bases at J, with 7 bases in the middle. The V gene's germline CDR1 is SGHNT and CDR2 YYREEE (reference sequence). This chain's CDR3 is CASSFGDYNEQFF. In DNA form, the CDR3 reads TGTGCCAGCAGCTTTGGCGATTACAATGAGCAGTTCTTC.

This clone showed up many times. This chain links TRBV12-5 with TRBJ2-5; D is ambiguous. Germline V gene lookup returns CDR1 LGHNT and CDR2 FRNRAP. This CDR3 has 12 amino acids. V lost 6 bases and J lost 7, with 12 bases in between. The chain's CDR3 is CASGEGLSTQYF. In nucleotides, the CDR3 is TGTGCTAGTGGGGAAGGGTTGTCGACCCAGTACTTC.

The chain is built from TRBV9 and TRBJ1-2; 8 positions agree with TRBD1. CDR3 length: 14 residues. Germline CDR1 SGDLS, CDR2 YYNGEE. J gave up 7 bases and V 7 bases, and 12 bases lay outside the gene matches. CDR3 in DNA: TGTGCCAGCGCCCTACAGGGGGACCAGGTTGGCTACACCTTC. Translating gives CASALQGDQVGYTF.

Points on this clone: An end of the junction does not agree with germline; a read error may underlie this. The CDR3 here is CASILEEGIEQYF. The CDR3 DNA is TGTGCCAGCATCTTAGAGGAGGGGATCGAGCAGTACTTC. V is TRBV7-7 and J is TRBJ2-7, with a tentative D call TRBD2 (6 bases). The germline V gene encodes CDR1 SSHAT and CDR2 FNYEAQ (reference sequence). This CDR3 spans 13 amino acids.

This clone appeared a few times. This chain connects TRBV6-1 to TRBJ2-5, with TRBD2 identical over 10 bases. CDR1 and CDR2 from the germline V gene are MNHNS and SASEGT. Unmatched junction bases numbered 8, after V lost 11 bases and J lost 5 bases. The length of the CDR3 is 13 residues. The CDR3, as DNA: TGTGCCGCCACTAGCGGGATTGGGGAGACCCAGTACTTC. It translates to CAATSGIGETQYF.

In its sample, this clone was seen many times. The chain combines TRBV30 with TRBJ1-4; D is possibly TRBD1 (5 bases). The CDR3 has 14 residues. V shed 5 bases and J shed 5 bases, with 15 bases lying between them. CDR1 GTSNPN and CDR2 SVGIG come from the germline V gene (reference sequence). The CDR3 sequence is CAWLKGRINEKLFF. The CDR3 DNA reads as TGTGCCTGGTTAAAGGGACGGATAAATGAAAAACTGTTTTTT. The full variable domain, in which reference TRBV30 and TRBJ1-4 provide the parts outside the CDR3, is SQTIHQWPATLVQPVGSPLSLECTVEGTSNPNLYWYRQAAGRGLQLLFYSVGIGQISSEVPQNLSASRPQDRQFILSSKKLLLSDSGFYLCAWLKGRINEKLFFGSGTQLSVL.

In this sample, this clone turned up a few times. The CDR3 coding sequence is TGTGCCAGCTCACCCCGGACTCAAACCTACAATGAGCAGTTCTTC. Amino acid sequence: CASSPRTQTYNEQFF. The chain combines TRBV18 with TRBJ2-1, with a tentative D call TRBD2 (5 bases). CDR3 length equals 15 residues. Germline V gene data show CDR1 as KGHSH and CDR2 as LQKENI. Trimming took 3 bases from V and 2 from J, leaving 11 bases between them. The complete variable domain, with remaining parts taken from reference TRBV18 and TRBJ2-1, reads NAGVMQNPRHLVRRRGQEARLRCSPMKGHSHVYWYRQLPEEGLKFMVYLQKENIIDESGMPKERFSAEFPKEGPSILRIQQVVRGDSAAYFCASSPRTQTYNEQFFGPGTRLTVL.

This clone has only a few counts. The chain employs TRBV4-1 and TRBJ1-5; D is undetermined. The CDR3 has 15 residues. The germline CDR1 and CDR2 sequences are MGHRA and YSYEKL. V was trimmed by 0 bases and J by 1 base, leaving 7 bases between them. The CDR3 DNA follows: TGCGCCAGCAGCCAAGACTTTAGGAGCAATCAGCCCCAGCATTTT. This codes for CASSQDFRSNQPQHF.

This clone was recorded at least ten times. The genes are TRBV14 and TRBJ2-1, with D perhaps matching TRBD2 (5 bases). The V gene lost 4 bases and the J gene lost 15 bases, with 19 bases spanning the gap. The CDR3 runs 13 residues. Germline loops: CDR1 SGHDN, CDR2 FVKESK. CDR3 DNA sequence: TGTGCCAGCAGCCCATCTTGGGAGTCCCCAGGGTTCTTC. It codes for CASSPSWESPGFF.

V usage is TRBV7-9 and J usage is TRBJ2-7; D is uncertain. V was pared by 1 base and J by 1 base, with 8 bases between. Germline CDR1 and CDR2: SEHNR and FQNEAQ (reference sequence). The length of the CDR3 is 14 residues. The CDR3: CASSLVGESYEQYF. CDR3 DNA: TGTGCCAGCAGCTTAGTGGGCGAATCCTACGAGCAGTACTTC.

This clone showed up many times. Possible read error: a much larger clone is one base away. The chain has TRBV10-3 and TRBJ1-2; D remains ambiguous. Deletions cut 2 bases from V and 8 bases from J, with 15 bases between. CDR1 is ENHRY, CDR2 SYGVKD, per germline. This CDR3 is built from 14 residues. This chain's CDR3 is CAISEPWGGGGYTF. CDR3 sequence (DNA): TGTGCCATCAGTGAGCCGTGGGGAGGTGGAGGCTACACCTTC.

J is TRBJ2-1 and V is TRBV20-1; D possibly corresponds to TRBD2 (6 bases). The CDR3 sequence is 14 residues long. Germline CDR1 DFQATT, CDR2 SNEGSKA (reference sequence). V shed 6 bases and J shed 8 bases, with 20 bases lying between them. The CDR3 is CSARDSLSGHEQFF. The CDR3 DNA reads TGCAGTGCCAGGGACTCCCTCTCGGGCCATGAGCAGTTCTTC.

This clone has more than one count but fewer than ten. A much more abundant neighbour one base away suggests this may be a read error. The J gene is TRBJ2-2, the V gene TRBV6-4, with D perhaps TRBD1 or TRBD2 (5 bases each). The CDR3 has 14 amino acids. Germline assignment: CDR1 MRHNA and CDR2 SNTAGT. Trimming took off 4 bases at V and 5 bases at J, with 11 bases between the two ends. The CDR3 is CASSGGATTGELFF. CDR3 in DNA: TGTGCCAGCAGTGGAGGGGCTACGACCGGGGAGCTGTTTTTT.

The sample holds a few counts of this clone. The DNA for the CDR3 is TGTGCCATCAGTGAGGGCCTGACGGAGGGAACCGGGGAGCTGTTTTTT. Its translation is CAISEGLTEGTGELFF. The V gene is TRBV10-3, the J gene TRBJ2-2; the D gene is possibly TRBD2 (6 bases). The V gene lost 2 bases and the J gene lost 5 bases, with 15 bases spanning the gap. The length of the CDR3 is 16 residues. Germline CDR1 and CDR2: ENHRY and SYGVKD.

Relative to its sample, this clone is medium-sized (0.01 to 0.1%). V is TRBV6-1 and J is TRBJ1-2, with 10 bases lining up with TRBD1. The germline V gene has CDR1 MNHNS and CDR2 SASEGT. The CDR3 covers 14 residues. The trim removed 6 bases at V and 7 bases at J, leaving 8 bases unmatched. Here the CDR3 reads CASSTGTGASGYTF. CDR3 nucleotide sequence: TGTGCCAGCAGCACCGGGACAGGGGCCTCTGGCTACACCTTC.

The sample holds one count of this clone. The gene calls are TRBV4-2 and TRBJ2-3; 10 bases are shared with TRBD2. After removal of 8 bases from V and 2 bases from J, the junction contained 10 bases not matched to a gene. The CDR3 covers 16 residues. From germline, CDR1 is LGHNA and CDR2 YNFKEQ. CDR3 DNA: TGTGCCAGCGGGAGCTCTAGCGGGAGATACACAGATACGCAGTATTTT. It yields the protein CASGSSSGRYTDTQYF.

This rearrangement joins TRBV20-1 to TRBJ2-7; TRBD2 matches 7 bases. J lost 4 bases, V lost 6 bases, and 15 bases had no gene match. The CDR3 is 15 amino acids. The germline V gene has CDR1 DFQATT and CDR2 SNEGSKA (reference sequence). The CDR3 region has the DNA TGCAGTGCCGGGGCGGGAGTGAGGGCTTCTTACGAGCAGTACTTC. Translation gives CSAGAGVRASYEQYF.

This clone showed up many times. The rearrangement joins TRBV10-3 to TRBJ2-5; 9 bases agree with TRBD2. The CDR3 extends over 17 amino acids. Losses at the gene ends were 2 bases for V and 5 bases for J; bases not matched to a gene: 12. The germline CDR1 and CDR2 sequences are ENHRY and SYGVKD. CDR3 nucleotide sequence: TGTGCCATCAGTGAGGAGGCGGGAGGGAAACCCGGGGAGACCCAGTACTTC. Residues: CAISEEAGGKPGETQYF.